This T cell receptor (beta chain) stems from a study of cytomegalovirus exposure and HLA in healthy donors (dated by TCRdb to the late 2010s). Turning to the overall study: An earlier analysis of roughly 500 of the donors reported 250 to 300 Gb of sequence data and some 100 million unique TCR beta sequences from roughly 200 million T cells. The later analysis used no new phenotypic data to find candidate immune exposures, relying instead on TCR beta sequences and their occurrence across donors. To predict cytomegalovirus infection status, the study brought together high-throughput TCR immunosequencing, statistical association of individual TCRs with disease status, and machine learning. Typing coverage differed by locus: A, B, C, DRB1 and DQB1 were typed in about 629-640 donors, DQA1 in about 500, DPA1 in 600 to 610, and DPB1 in roughly 470. Because of strong linkage in the cohort, roughly five DR-DQ haplotypes were treated as single units for association and clustering. To study patterns of TCR occurrence, a later analysis re-analyzed previously published TCR beta repertoires from several hundred donors and added high-resolution HLA genotyping. Among the roughly 390 genotyped donors, approximately 81% belonged to the genetic ancestry cluster associated with self-reported Caucasian donors. Every repertoire in the discovery cohort had been generated on one and the same sequencing platform. Among some 400 genotyped donors of the cohort, an average of approximately 240,000 unique TCR beta nucleotide sequences were sequenced per donor, roughly a sixth of them non-productive. Roughly 310 gigabases of sequencing data and some 85 million unique TCR sequences were included in an early release covering about 600 HLA-typed donors. To decide whether each TCR beta V gene segment behaved as functional or pseudogenic, an earlier analysis of some 580 of the donors relied on high-throughput TCR beta sequencing. The study profiled the T cell repertoires of 500 to 800 subjects by immunosequencing and related them to cytomegalovirus serostatus. The study was designed to test whether signatures of past pathogen exposure could be identified by cataloging public T cell receptors. HLA typing included class I and class II loci at four-digit resolution. Donor age, sex, ethnicity and CMV serostatus were compiled alongside the repertoire data. In a later genetic analysis, genome-wide SNP genotypes for about 55% of the roughly 670 donors were used, and that subset was treated as a discovery cohort. Along with the roughly 670-subject first cohort, a separate validation cohort of more than 90 different subjects was used.

On this clone: This receptor's antigen is unknown. Per-base quality was not reported, and no clone a single base away is much larger than it.

The CDR3, from cysteine to phenylalanine, totals 14 residues. Just CDR3 DNA is preserved here, 42 bases in frame from base 1. Trimming leaves V shorter by 4 bases and J shorter by 5 bases, with the junction holding 3 bases beyond the gene matches. Sequences SEHNR (CDR1) and FQNEAQ (CDR2) are obtained from the germline V gene (reference sequence). The cohort consisted of hundreds of healthy bone marrow donors. Cohort members were all nominally healthy when sampled, although unrecorded immune exposures were likely present. The donor tested CMV seronegative, placing the donor among the 350 or so seronegative members of the cohort. Each donor provided a peripheral blood sample, and peripheral blood mononuclear cells were used for TCR beta sequencing. Genomic DNA was extracted from the blood cell samples with the Qiagen DNeasy Blood Extraction Kit. The paper as a whole reports these results and caveats: Most CMV-associated TCR beta chains appeared to be HLA-restricted in a later analysis, and the HLA associations seemed to be driven largely by CMV exposure. Cytomegalovirus status was reported to be diagnosed by the classifier with high specificity and sensitivity in both the original and validation cohorts. The presence/absence analyses assumed that sequencing depth was roughly uniform across donors, and that assumption may not be true. Because some donors lacked HLA typing at each locus, the association tests relied only on the typed subset. A later analysis associated 15,000 or so TCR beta sequences with specific HLA alleles at a false discovery rate of 0.05. In an earlier analysis of around 500 of the donors, most TCR beta V segments appeared in productive rearrangements about 90% or about 30% of the time, broadly matching IMGT annotations. The study listed 150 to 200 TCR beta chains as associated with cytomegalovirus. Most TCR sequences were observed very rarely across donors, whereas some public TCRs were present in many individuals. According to the authors, the approach could potentially be generalized to other disease states and immunological phenotypes. When HLA alleles, especially DR and DQ, strongly co-occurred, TCR associations were difficult to assign to individual alleles. In a later analysis, several top co-occurrence clusters were reported to appear linked to parvovirus B19, influenza, CMV and Epstein-Barr virus. In a later genetic analysis, fewer N-insertions in productive TCRs were reported among donors in an Asian-associated ancestry cluster than the approximately 710-donor mean. Because counts were too low, 15 to 20 rarely observed V segments, including chromosome 9 orphons, were left out of the earlier analysis of 587 of the donors. The only immune exposure information available for the cohort was CMV serostatus. A later genetic analysis associated a missense DCLRE1C variant with V-gene and J-gene trimming of TCR beta chains, and an independent cohort replicated the association. Correlated functional status among segregating V segments might reflect linkage disequilibrium, but an unknown experimental factor could not be ruled out. A group of highly shared sequence variants was considered likely to be a technical artifact of the sequencing pipeline. In vitro tests confirmed that a few of the cytomegalovirus-associated TCR beta chains recognize cytomegalovirus antigens. In this cohort, only TCR beta chains were sequenced, and detectable features were limited by the absence of alpha or paired-chain data. Some IMGT-functional V segments, including TRBV6-2 and TRBV6-3, could not be distinguished by the 87-base-pair reads and were therefore excluded. In a later analysis, TCR association rates were found to vary across HLA loci, with the most associated TCRs seen for DRB1 alleles and the fewest for HLA-C alleles. A further reported finding was that TCR beta sequences accurately predicted the HLA-A and HLA-B alleles for most subjects in the first cohort. A later analysis found that HLA-associated TCR beta chains were more clonally expanded and had lower generation probabilities than equally common non-associated chains.

The receptor library was made with the immunoSEQ multiplex PCR assay. For the multiplex PCR, a mixture combining 60 forward primers for TCR Vbeta segments and 13 reverse primers for TCR Jbeta segments was used. The CDR3 region of rearranged TCR beta genes was amplified from genomic DNA with a multiplex PCR assay. Amplified TCR beta libraries were sequenced as 87-base-pair reads on the Illumina HiSeq System. The published analysis was carried out like this. Across the 600 to 700 repertoires, a later analysis counted about 81 million unique TCR beta chains, around 11 million of which were shared by at least two donors. A nearest-neighbor algorithm error-corrected the raw reads and collapsed the reads into unique sequences, merging closely related sequences to remove PCR and sequencing errors. V, D and J gene segments were assigned by aligning CDR3 sequences to IMGT reference sequences. Each retained sequence needed at least a six-nucleotide match to both a V gene segment and a J gene segment. A rearrangement was called productive if the CDR3 had no stop codons and remained in frame with V and J, and every other rearrangement was called non-productive. Following IMGT convention, CDR3 was defined as the stretch from the second conserved V-encoded cysteine to the conserved J-encoded phenylalanine. The earlier analysis of about 530 of the donors excluded any sequence lacking an unambiguous match to a single V gene segment. An earlier analysis of almost 600 of the donors classified V segments as functional when productive rearrangements were above 56.7% and as segregating when the standard deviation between donors was above 5%. A statistical classification framework was developed to diagnose cytomegalovirus status using the catalog of TCR beta chain sequences. In a later analysis, TCR nucleotide sequences were compared against IMGT/GENE-DB human TR gene sequences so that V and J genes could be assigned. Using the TCRdist pipeline, a later analysis assigned CDR3 sequences along with most-parsimonious VDJ recombination scenarios. In a later analysis, each TCR beta chain was defined by its CDR3 amino acid sequence together with its V-gene family, and reads lacking a unique V-gene family were excluded. As a way to deal with suspected cross-contamination and a sequencing artifact, a later analysis dropped more than 500 nucleotide sequences that were highly shared and had low generation probability. For each public chain, a later analysis derived a clonal expansion index from normalized ranks of inferred template counts within each repertoire. In a later analysis, generation probabilities were computed with a VDJ recombination model fitted to out-of-frame rearrangements, and the resulting probabilities were checked against IGoR. Hypergeometric tests were used in a later analysis to score TCR-TCR, TCR-HLA and TCR-CMV co-occurrence, with a repertoire-size bias correction applied to the TCR pairs. A later analysis estimated false discovery rates by permuting HLA or CMV assignments 20 times. In a later analysis, co-occurring TCRs were grouped with DBSCAN, and TCRdist sequence similarity was added when clustering was performed within HLA-allele-positive subsets. Co-occurrence clustering excluded repertoires with fewer than 30,000 or more than 120,000 public chains, plus five with anomalous nucleotide sharing. In its TCRdb copy, this immuneACCESS table keeps in-frame sequences only and misses some clones. Where compared with another copy, unresolved V genes explain less than half of these, and the others have no known cause. Clonal size and the V and J genes are those of that table, whereas D and trimming came from the DNA. Here the sample has about 170,000 clones; 82% occur a single time. The ten top clones hold roughly 1.5% of the sample.

This sequence uses TRBV7-9 and TRBJ1-5; the central 9 bases match TRBD1. The TCR comes from a male donor in good health and CMV-seronegative. The sequenced sample consisted of PBMCs. At the DNA level, the sequence is TGTGCCAGCAGCTCCGGGACAGGGTATCAGCCCCAGCATTTT. It specifies CASSSGTGYQPQHF.